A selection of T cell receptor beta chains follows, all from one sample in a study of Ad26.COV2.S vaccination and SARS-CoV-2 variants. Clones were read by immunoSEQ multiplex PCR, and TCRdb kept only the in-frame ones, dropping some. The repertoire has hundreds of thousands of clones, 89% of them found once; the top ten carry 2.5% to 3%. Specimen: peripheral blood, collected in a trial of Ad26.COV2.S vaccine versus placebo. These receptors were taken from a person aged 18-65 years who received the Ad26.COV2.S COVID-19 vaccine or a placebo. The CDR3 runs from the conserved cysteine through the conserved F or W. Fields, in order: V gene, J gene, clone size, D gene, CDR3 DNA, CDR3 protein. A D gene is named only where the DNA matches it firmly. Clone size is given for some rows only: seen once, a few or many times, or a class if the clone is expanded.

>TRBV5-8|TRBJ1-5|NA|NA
TGTGCCAGCAGCTTGGGAGTTGACAGAAATCAGCCCCAGCATTTT
CASSLGVDRNQPQHF
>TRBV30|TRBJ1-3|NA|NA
TGTGCCTGGGGGTCCGGGACCGGCGGAAACACCATATATTTT
CAWGSGTGGNTIYF
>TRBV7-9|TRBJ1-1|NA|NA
TGTGCCAGCAGCTACAGTAGATTGAGAAGCACTGAAGCTTTCTTT
CASSYSRLRSTEAFF
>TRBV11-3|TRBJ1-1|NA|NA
TGTGCCAGCAGCCGGCCCATTACAGGTAACATGGAAACTGAAGCTTTCTTT
CASSRPITGNMETEAFF
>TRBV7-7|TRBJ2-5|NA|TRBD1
TGTGCCAGCGGACAGGTTCAAGAGACCCAGTACTTC
CASGQVQETQYF
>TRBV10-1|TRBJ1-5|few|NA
TGCGCCAGCAGCCAGTTTCGGTATACCGGGGGTTTCTGTAACAATCAGCCCCAGCATTTT
CASSQFRYTGGFCNNQPQHF
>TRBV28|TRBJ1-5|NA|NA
TGTGCCAGCAGTAAGGGCGGTAGCAATCAGCCCCAGCATTTT
CASSKGGSNQPQHF
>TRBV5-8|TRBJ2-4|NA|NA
TGTGCCAGCAGCTTGGGCAGGGGTGGTGAAAACATTCAGTACTTC
CASSLGRGGENIQYF
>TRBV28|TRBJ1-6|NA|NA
TGTGCCAGCCTCGTATCCAATAGCGGTAATTCACCCCTCCACTTT
CASLVSNSGNSPLHF
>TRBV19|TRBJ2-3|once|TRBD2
TGTGCCAGTACCCCACCGGGGAGGGCTACAGATACGCAGTATTTT
CASTPPGRATDTQYF
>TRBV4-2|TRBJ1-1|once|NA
TGTGCCAGCAGCCAAGATTTAACAGGCGGGGACACTGAAGCTTTCTTT
CASSQDLTGGDTEAFF
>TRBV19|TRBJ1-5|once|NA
TGTGCCAGTAGTGACCTTCAGGGAGGTCAGCCCCAGCATTTT
CASSDLQGGQPQHF
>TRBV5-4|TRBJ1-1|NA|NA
TGTGCCAGCAGCCAAAACCCGGACGGTGAAGCTTTCTTT
CASSQNPDGEAFF
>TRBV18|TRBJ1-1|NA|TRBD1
TGTGCCAGCTCGGGGACAGGGTCGACTGAAGCTTTCTTT
CASSGTGSTEAFF
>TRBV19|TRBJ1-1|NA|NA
TGTGCCAGTACCGTAAGACTGCGGGGGGGGACGAACACTGAAGCTTTCTTT
CASTVRLRGGTNTEAFF
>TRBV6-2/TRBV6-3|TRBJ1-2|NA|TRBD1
TGTGCCAGCAGTGACATAGGGCGGACAGGGGGAGCCTATGGCTACACCTTC
CASSDIGRTGGAYGYTF
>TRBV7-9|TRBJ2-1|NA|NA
TGTGCCAGCAGCCCCCCTTCAAATGAGCAGTTCTTC
CASSPPSNEQFF
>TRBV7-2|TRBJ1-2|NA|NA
TGTGCCAGCAGCTGGAGGTGGTCGCAGGGCTACACCTTC
CASSWRWSQGYTF
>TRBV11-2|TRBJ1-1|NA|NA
TGTGCCAGCAGTTACGCGGGACTGTCGAACACTGAAGCTTTCTTT
CASSYAGLSNTEAFF
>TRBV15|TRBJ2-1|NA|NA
TGTGCCACCAGCAGAGGACTAGAGGGGGTCAATGAGCAGTTCTTC
CATSRGLEGVNEQFF
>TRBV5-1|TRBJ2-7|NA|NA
TGCGCCAGCAGCTTGGGTGGTTTGAACGAGCAGTACTTC
CASSLGGLNEQYF
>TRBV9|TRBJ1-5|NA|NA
TGTGCCAGCAGCGGGGATTATAGCAATCAGCCCCAGCATTTT
CASSGDYSNQPQHF
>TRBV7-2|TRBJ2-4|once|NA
TGTGCCAGCAGCCCCCCCGGGAGAGGGTCCAAAAACATTCAGTACTTC
CASSPPGRGSKNIQYF
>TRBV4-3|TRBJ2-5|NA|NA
TGCGCCAGCAGCCAATCTCCTGGCGTACAAGAGACCCAGTACTTC
CASSQSPGVQETQYF
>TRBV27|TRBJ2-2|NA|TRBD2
TGTGCCAGCAGTTTATTCTGGACTAGCGGGAACACCGGGGAGCTGTTTTTT
CASSLFWTSGNTGELFF
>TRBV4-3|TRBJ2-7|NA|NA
TGCGCCAGCAGCCACCAACCGGGCCGCTCCTACGAGCAGTACTTC
CASSHQPGRSYEQYF
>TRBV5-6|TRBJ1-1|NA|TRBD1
TGTGCCAGCAGCTCCCGTAAACCGCCGACAGGGTATTACACTGAAGCTTTCTTT
CASSSRKPPTGYYTEAFF
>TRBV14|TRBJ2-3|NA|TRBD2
TGTGCCAGCAGCCAGTTTTTACTAGCGGGGTTCACAGATACGCAGTATTTT
CASSQFLLAGFTDTQYF
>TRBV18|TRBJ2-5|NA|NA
TGTGCCAGCTCACCCGCCGGCAGGATCAGCGACCAGTACTTC
CASSPAGRISDQYF
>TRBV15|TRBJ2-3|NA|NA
TGTGCCACCAGCAGAGGGACAGGGAGGGGCACAGATACGCAGTATTTT
CATSRGTGRGTDTQYF
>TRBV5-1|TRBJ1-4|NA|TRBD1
TGCGCCAGCAGCTTGGGGACAGGGGACGGGGATGAAAAACTGTTTTTT
CASSLGTGDGDEKLFF
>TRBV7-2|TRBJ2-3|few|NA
TGTGCCAGCAGCCGCCCGCCCGGGGCATACACAGATACGCAGTATTTT
CASSRPPGAYTDTQYF
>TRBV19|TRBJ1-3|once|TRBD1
TGTGCCAGTAATCCCGACAGGGGACGGAACACCATATATTTT
CASNPDRGRNTIYF
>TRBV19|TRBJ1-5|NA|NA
TGTGCCAGTAGTCCTAACGGGGGCCAGCCCCAGCATTTT
CASSPNGGQPQHF
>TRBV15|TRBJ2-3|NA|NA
TGTGCCACCAGCAACGATAACACAGATACGCAGTATTTT
CATSNDNTDTQYF
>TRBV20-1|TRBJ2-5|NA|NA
TGCAGTGCTAACAAACAAGAGACCCAGTACTTC
CSANKQETQYF
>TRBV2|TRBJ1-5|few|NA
TGTGCCAGCACCCGGGGAAATCAGCCCCAGCATTTT
CASTRGNQPQHF
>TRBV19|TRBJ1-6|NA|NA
TGTGCCAGTAGTATCGGGATTAATTCACCCCTCCACTTT
CASSIGINSPLHF
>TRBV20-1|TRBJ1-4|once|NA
TGCAGTGCTAGTGACCAGTCAACTAATGAAAAACTGTTTTTT
CSASDQSTNEKLFF
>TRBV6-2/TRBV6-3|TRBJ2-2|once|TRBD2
TGTGCCAGCAGTTACGTACTAGCGGGGGGGCCCGGGGAGCTGTTTTTT
CASSYVLAGGPGELFF
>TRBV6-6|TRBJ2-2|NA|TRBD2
TGTGCCAGCAGTCCTGGAAAGAGGGGAGGGAGTATCGGGGAGCTGTTTTTT
CASSPGKRGGSIGELFF
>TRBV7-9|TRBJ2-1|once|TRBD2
TGTGCCAGCTTAGGGGAGGGCGATGAGCAGTTCTTC
CASLGEGDEQFF